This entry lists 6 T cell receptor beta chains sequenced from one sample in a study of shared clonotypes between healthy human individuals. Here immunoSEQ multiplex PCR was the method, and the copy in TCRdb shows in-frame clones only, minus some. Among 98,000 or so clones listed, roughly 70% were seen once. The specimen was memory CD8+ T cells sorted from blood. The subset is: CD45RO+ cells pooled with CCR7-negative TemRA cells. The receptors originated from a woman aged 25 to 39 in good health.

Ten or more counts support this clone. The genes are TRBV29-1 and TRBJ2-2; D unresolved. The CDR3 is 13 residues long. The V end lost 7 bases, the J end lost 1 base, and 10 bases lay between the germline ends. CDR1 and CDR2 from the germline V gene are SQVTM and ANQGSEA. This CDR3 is CSARSLNTGELFF. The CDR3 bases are TGCAGCGCCCGATCTCTGAACACCGGGGAGCTGTTTTTT.

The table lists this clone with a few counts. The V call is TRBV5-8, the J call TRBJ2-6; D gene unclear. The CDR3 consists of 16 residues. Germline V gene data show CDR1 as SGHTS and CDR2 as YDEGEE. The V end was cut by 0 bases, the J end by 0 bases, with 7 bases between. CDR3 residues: CASSLASFSGANVLTF. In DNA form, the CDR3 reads TGTGCCAGCAGCTTGGCTTCGTTCTCTGGGGCCAACGTCCTGACTTTC.

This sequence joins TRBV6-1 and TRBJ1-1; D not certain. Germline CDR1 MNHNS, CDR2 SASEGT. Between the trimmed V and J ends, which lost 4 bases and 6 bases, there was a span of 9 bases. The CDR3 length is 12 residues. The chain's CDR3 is CASSVASAEAFF. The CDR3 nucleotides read TGTGCCAGCAGTGTTGCTTCGGCTGAAGCTTTCTTT.

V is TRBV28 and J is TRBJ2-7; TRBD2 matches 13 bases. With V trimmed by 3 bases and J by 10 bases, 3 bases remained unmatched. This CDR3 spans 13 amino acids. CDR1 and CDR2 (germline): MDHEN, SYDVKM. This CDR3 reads CASSFGLAGVQYF. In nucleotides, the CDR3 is TGTGCCAGCAGTTTTGGACTAGCGGGAGTTCAGTACTTC.

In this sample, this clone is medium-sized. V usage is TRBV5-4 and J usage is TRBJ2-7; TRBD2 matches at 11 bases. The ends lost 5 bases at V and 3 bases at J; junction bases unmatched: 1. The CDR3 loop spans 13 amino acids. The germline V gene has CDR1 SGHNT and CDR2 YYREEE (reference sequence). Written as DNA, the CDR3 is TGTGCCAGCAGGACTAGCGGGGACTACGAGCAGTACTTC. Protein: CASRTSGDYEQYF.

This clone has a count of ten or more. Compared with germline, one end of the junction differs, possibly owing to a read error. The CDR3 sequence is CASSLDRGLGGELFF. DNA for the CDR3: TGTGCCAGCAGTTTGGACAGGGGGCTTGGCGGGGAGCTGTTTTTT. This rearrangement joins TRBV5-6 to TRBJ2-2; TRBD1 agrees at 11 bases. Per germline, CDR1 SGHDT and CDR2 YYEEEE. CDR3 length: 15 residues. Looking up the rest from reference TRBV5-6 and TRBJ2-2 gives the full variable domain: DAGVTQSPTHLIKTRGQQVTLRCSPKSGHDTVSWYQQALGQGPQFIFQYYEEEERQRGNFPDRFSGHQFPNYSSELNVNALLLGDSALYLCASSLDRGLGGELFFGEGSRLTVL.